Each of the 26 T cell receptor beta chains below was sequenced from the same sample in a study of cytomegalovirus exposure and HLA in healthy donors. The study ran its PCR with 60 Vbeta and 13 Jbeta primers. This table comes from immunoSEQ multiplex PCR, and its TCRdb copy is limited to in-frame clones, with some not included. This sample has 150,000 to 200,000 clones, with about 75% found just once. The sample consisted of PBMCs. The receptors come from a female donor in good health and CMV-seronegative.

CDR3 region: CASSRSGDLTDTQYF. CDR3 coding DNA: TGCGCCAGCAGCCGTAGCGGGGACCTCACAGATACGCAGTATTTT. J is TRBJ2-3 and V is TRBV5-1; TRBD2 matches 8 bases. Per germline, CDR1 SGHRS and CDR2 YFSETQ. CDR3 length: 15 amino acids. V was pared by 4 bases and J by 2 bases, with 6 bases of the junction left unmatched.

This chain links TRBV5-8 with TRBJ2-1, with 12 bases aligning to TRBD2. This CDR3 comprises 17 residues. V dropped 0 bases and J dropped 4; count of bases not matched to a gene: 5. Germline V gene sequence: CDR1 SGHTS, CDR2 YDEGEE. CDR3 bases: TGTGCCAGCAGCTTGGTGGCTAGCGGGAGGGTTTACAATGAGCAGTTCTTC. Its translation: CASSLVASGRVYNEQFF.

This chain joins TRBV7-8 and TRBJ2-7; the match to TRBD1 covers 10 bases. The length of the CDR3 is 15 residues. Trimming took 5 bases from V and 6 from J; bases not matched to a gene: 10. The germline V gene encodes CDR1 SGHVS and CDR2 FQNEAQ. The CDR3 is CASSHRQGARGEQYF. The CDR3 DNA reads TGTGCCAGCAGCCATAGACAGGGGGCGCGGGGCGAGCAGTACTTC. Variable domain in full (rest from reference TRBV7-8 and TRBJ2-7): GAGVSQSPRYKVAKRGQDVALRCDPISGHVSLFWYQQALGQGPEFLTYFQNEAQLDKSGLPSDRFFAERPEGSVSTLKIQRTQQEDSAVYLCASSHRQGARGEQYFGPGTRLTVT.

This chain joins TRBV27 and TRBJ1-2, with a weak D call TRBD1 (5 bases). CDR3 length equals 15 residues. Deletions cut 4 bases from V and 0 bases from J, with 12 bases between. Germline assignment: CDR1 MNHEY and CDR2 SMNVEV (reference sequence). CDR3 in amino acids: CASSYNGGANYGYTF. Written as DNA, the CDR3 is TGTGCCAGCAGTTACAACGGGGGTGCTAACTATGGCTACACCTTC.

This CDR3 reads CASSLDVSNYGYTF. The CDR3 nucleotides read TGCGCCAGCAGCTTAGATGTCAGTAACTATGGCTACACCTTC. The rearrangement joins TRBV5-1 to TRBJ1-2, with D unclear. This CDR3 contains 14 residues. V lost 2 bases and J 1 base, leaving 9 bases between the germline ends. Germline assignment: CDR1 SGHRS and CDR2 YFSETQ.

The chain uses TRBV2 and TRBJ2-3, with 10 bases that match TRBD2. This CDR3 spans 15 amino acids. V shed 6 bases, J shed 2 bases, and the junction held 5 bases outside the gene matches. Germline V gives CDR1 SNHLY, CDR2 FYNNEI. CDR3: CASRASGGATDTQYF. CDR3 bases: TGTGCCAGCAGGGCGAGCGGGGGGGCCACAGATACGCAGTATTTT.

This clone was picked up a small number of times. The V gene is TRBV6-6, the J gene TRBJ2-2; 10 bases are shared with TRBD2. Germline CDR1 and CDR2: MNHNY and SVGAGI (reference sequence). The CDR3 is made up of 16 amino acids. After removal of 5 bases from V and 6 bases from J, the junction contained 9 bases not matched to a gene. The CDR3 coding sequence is TGTGCCAGCAGTCCCCCGAGCGGGGGGGAAGCCGGGGAGCTGTTTTTT. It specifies CASSPPSGGEAGELFF.

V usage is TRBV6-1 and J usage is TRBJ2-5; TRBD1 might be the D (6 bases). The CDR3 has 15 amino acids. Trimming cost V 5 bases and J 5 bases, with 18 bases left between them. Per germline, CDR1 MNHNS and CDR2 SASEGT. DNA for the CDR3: TGTGCCAGCAGTTCTCCCCCCGGGCAGGGGGAGACCCAGTACTTC. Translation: CASSSPPGQGETQYF.

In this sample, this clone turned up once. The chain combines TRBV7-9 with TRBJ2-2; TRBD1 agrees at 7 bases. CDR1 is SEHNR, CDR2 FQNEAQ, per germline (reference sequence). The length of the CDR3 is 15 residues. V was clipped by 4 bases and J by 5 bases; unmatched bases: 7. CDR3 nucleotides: TGTGCCAGCAGCTCGAAACAACAGGGGACCGGGGAGCTGTTTTTT. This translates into CASSSKQQGTGELFF.

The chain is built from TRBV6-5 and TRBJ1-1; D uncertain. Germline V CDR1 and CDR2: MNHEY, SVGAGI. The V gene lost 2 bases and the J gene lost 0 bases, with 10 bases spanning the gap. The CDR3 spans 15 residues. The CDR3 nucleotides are TGTGCCAGCAGTTACACCGTGAGCATGAACACTGAAGCTTTCTTT. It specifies CASSYTVSMNTEAFF.

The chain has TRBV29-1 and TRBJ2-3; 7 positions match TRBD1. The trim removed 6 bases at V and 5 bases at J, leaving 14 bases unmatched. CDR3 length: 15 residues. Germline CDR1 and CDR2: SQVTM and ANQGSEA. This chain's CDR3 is CSVARPWDSGDTQYF. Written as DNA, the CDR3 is TGCAGCGTAGCCCGACCATGGGACAGTGGAGATACGCAGTATTTT.

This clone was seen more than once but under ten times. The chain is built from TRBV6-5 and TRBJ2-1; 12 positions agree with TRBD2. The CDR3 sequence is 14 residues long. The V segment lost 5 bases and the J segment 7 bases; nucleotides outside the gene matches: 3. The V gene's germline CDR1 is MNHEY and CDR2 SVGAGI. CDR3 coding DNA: TGTGCCAGCAGTCGACTAGCGGGAGCGAATGAGCAGTTCTTC. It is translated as CASSRLAGANEQFF.

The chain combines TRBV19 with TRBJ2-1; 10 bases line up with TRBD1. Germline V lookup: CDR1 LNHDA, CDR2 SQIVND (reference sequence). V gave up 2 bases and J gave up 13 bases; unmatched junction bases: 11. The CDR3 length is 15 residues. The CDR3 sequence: CASSIFGGTGEGQFF. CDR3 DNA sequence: TGTGCCAGTAGTATATTTGGGGGGACAGGGGAGGGCCAGTTCTTC. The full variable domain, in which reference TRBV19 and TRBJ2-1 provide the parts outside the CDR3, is DGGITQSPKYLFRKEGQNVTLSCEQNLNHDAMYWYRQDPGQGLRLIYYSQIVNDFQKGDIAEGYSVSREKKESFPLTVTSAQKNPTAFYLCASSIFGGTGEGQFFGPGTRLTVL.

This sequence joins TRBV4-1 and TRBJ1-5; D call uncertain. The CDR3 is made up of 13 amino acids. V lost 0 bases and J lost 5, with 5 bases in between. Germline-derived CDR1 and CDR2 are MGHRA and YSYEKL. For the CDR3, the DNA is TGCGCCAGCAGCCAAGATCGAGATCAGCCCCAGCATTTT. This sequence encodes CASSQDRDQPQHF.

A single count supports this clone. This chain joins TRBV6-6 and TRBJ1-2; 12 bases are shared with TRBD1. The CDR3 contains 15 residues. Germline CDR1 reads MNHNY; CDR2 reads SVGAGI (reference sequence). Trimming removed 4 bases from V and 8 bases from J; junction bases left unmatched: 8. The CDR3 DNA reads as TGTGCCAGCAGTTGGGGCCGGGACAGGGGGCAGGGCTACACCTTC. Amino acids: CASSWGRDRGQGYTF.

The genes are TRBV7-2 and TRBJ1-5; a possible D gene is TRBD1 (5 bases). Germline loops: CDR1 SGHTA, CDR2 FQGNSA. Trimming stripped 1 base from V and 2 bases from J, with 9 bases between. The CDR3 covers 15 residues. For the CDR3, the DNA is TGTGCCAGCAGCTTAGAGGAGGGACGCAATCAGCCCCAGCATTTT. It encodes CASSLEEGRNQPQHF.

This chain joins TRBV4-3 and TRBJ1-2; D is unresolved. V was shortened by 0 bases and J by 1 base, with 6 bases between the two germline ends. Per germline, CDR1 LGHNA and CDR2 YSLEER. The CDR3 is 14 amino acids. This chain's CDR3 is CASSQDTDNYGYTF. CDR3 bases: TGCGCCAGCAGCCAAGATACAGATAACTATGGCTACACCTTC.

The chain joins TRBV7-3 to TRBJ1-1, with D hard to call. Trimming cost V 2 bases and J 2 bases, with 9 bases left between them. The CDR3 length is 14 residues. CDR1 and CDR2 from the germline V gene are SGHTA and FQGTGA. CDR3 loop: CASSLSRGNTEAFF. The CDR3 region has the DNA TGTGCCAGCAGCTTATCCCGGGGAAACACTGAAGCTTTCTTT.

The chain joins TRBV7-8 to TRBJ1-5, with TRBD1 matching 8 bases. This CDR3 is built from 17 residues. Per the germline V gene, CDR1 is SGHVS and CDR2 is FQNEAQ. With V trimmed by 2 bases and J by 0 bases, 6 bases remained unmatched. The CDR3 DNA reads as TGTGCCAGCAGCTTACAGGGGGCAGGGCCTAGCAATCAGCCCCAGCATTTT. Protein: CASSLQGAGPSNQPQHF. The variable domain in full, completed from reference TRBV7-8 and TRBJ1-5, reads GAGVSQSPRYKVAKRGQDVALRCDPISGHVSLFWYQQALGQGPEFLTYFQNEAQLDKSGLPSDRFFAERPEGSVSTLKIQRTQQEDSAVYLCASSLQGAGPSNQPQHFGDGTRLSIL.

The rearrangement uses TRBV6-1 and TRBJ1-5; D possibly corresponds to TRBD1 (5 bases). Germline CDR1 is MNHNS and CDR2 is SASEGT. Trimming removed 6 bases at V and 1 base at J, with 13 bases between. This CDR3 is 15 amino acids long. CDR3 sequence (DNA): TGTGCCAGCAGCCCCGGGGGTAAGAGCAATCAGCCCCAGCATTTT. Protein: CASSPGGKSNQPQHF.

CDR3: CASSREPAGDNYEQYF. The CDR3 DNA sequence: TGTGCCAGCAGCCGAGAGCCAGCGGGAGATAATTACGAGCAGTACTTC. The chain has TRBV7-2 and TRBJ2-7; 8 nucleotides line up with TRBD2. Germline CDR1 and CDR2: SGHTA and FQGNSA. V shed 5 bases and J 4 bases; nucleotides not matched to a gene: 13. There are 16 residues in the CDR3.

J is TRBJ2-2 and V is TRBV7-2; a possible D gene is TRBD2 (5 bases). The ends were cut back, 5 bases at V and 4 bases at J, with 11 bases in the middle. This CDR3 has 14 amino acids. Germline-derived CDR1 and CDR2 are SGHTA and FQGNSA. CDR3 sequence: CASSGGPATGELFF. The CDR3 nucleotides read TGTGCCAGCAGCGGAGGACCCGCCACCGGGGAGCTGTTTTTT.

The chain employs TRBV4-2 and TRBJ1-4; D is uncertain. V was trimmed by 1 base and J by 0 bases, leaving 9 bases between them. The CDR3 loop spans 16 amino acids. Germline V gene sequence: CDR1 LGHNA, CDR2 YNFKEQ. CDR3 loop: CASSQAHQATNEKLFF. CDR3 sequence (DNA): TGTGCCAGCAGCCAAGCACACCAGGCAACTAATGAAAAACTGTTTTTT.

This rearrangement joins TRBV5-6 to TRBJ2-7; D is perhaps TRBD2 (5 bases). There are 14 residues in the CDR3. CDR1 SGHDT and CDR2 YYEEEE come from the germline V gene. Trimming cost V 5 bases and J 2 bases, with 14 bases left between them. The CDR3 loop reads CASSARPGTYEQYF. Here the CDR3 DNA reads TGTGCCAGCAGTGCGAGGCCGGGAACCTACGAGCAGTACTTC.

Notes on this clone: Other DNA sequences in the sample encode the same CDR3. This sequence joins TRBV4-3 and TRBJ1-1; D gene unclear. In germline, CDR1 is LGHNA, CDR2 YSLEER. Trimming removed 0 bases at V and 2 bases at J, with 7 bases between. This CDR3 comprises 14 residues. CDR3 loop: CASSQDRVNTEAFF. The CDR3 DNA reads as TGCGCCAGCAGCCAAGACCGGGTAAACACTGAAGCTTTCTTT.

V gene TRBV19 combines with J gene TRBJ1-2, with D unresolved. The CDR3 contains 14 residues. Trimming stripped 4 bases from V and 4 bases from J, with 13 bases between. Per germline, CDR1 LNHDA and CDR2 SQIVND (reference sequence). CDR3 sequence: CASSTGLEPYGYTF. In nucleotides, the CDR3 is TGTGCCAGTAGTACTGGCCTAGAACCCTATGGCTACACCTTC.